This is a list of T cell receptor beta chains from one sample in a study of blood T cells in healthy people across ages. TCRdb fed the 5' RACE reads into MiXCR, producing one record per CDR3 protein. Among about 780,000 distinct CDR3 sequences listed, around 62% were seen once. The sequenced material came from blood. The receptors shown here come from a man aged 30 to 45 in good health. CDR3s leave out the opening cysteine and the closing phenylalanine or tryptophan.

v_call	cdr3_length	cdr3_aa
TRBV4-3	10	ASSQEWGELF
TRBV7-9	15	ASSLATGGFQTYEQY
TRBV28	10	ASSFYRAGYT
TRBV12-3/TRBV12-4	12	ASSVSGRVETQY
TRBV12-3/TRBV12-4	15	ASSLDVVASNYNEQF
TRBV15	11	ATSSGGPNEQF
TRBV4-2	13	ASSHPPGGNSPLH
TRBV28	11	ASGQEAKNIQY
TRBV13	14	ASKPPETGRNYGYT
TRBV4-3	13	ASSQVLARYYGYT
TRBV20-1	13	SAREGSSQSYEQY
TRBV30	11	AWQTRGTDTQY
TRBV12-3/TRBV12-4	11	ASSAGAGYEQY
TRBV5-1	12	ASSPARQSYEQY
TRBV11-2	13	ASSSGQSSYNEQF
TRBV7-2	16	ASSLATALGLSADTQY
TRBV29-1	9	SVGQATEAF
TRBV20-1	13	SARDHTGGNTEAF
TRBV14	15	ASSRGWAGLRYNEQF
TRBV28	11	ASDPTGFGPLH
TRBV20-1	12	SADGQGEIGGYT
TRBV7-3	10	ASYRGKETQY
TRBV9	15	ASSLGQWSSYNSPLH
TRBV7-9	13	ASRPTGGYLDTQY
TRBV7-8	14	ASRKRSGGLYNEQF
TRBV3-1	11	ASSQAGEGEQF
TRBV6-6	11	ASLDWGKVEQF
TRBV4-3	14	ASSQATSGSTDTQY
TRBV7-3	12	ASSRDEGSYEQY
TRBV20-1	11	SVSDLNTGELF
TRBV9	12	ASSPFRGNERLF
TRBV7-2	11	ASSVNLAGEGY
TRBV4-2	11	ASSQKGGYGYT
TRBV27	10	ASSREVRLYT
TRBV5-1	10	ASSGQKETQY
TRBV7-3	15	ASSLPLRAGRLDTQY
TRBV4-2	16	ASSQDPQGAYGANVLT
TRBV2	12	ASSEARSRETQY
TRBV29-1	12	GVRGQGGFWGQF
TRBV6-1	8	ASSEWGYT
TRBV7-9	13	ASSLGRDVTYEQY
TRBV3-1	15	ASSQGGTAILGNEQF
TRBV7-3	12	ASSWTGDDTEAF
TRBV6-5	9	ASSDRDIQY
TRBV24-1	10	ATSDPRDTQY
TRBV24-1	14	ATSDPLTGTRSEQF
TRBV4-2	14	ASSQEAMGSNQPQH
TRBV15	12	ATSRPGQGNIQY
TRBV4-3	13	ASSPYVGPSYEQY
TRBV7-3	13	ASSSAGFYNSPLH
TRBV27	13	ASRRSRGVSYEQY
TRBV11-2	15	ASSLDTGAWVYNEQF
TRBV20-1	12	SASLARVPYEQY